Below, 17 T cell receptor beta chains from the same sample are listed, as sequenced in a study of blood T cell repertoires in COVID-19. Produced via immunoSEQ multiplex PCR; TCRdb's table is partial and in-frame only. This sample yields about 150,000 clones, of which 80% to 90% are seen a single time; about 2.8% belongs to the top ten. Sequenced sample: peripheral blood. These receptor sequences come from a human donor with acute or convalescent COVID-19. The donor label of this sample is uncertain.

Only one count was recorded for this clone. V gene TRBV19 combines with J gene TRBJ2-7; D perhaps matches TRBD2 (6 bases). Trimming removed 2 bases from V and 7 bases from J, with 27 bases in between. The CDR3 spans 18 residues. Germline CDR1 LNHDA, CDR2 SQIVND (reference sequence). CDR3: CASSIILGQTPGAGEQYF. In DNA, the CDR3 is TGTGCCAGTAGTATAATTTTGGGTCAGACTCCCGGCGCGGGGGAGCAGTACTTC.

The chain uses TRBV4-3 and TRBJ1-4, with 11 bases that match TRBD1. The CDR3 has 16 amino acids. The V segment lost 3 bases and the J segment 6 bases; nucleotides outside the gene matches: 6. Per germline, CDR1 LGHNA and CDR2 YSLEER. The CDR3 sequence: CASSHGGQGADEKLFF. CDR3 nucleotides: TGCGCCAGCAGCCACGGAGGACAGGGGGCTGATGAAAAACTGTTTTTT.

This rearrangement joins TRBV5-4 to TRBJ1-1; TRBD1 might be the D (6 bases). The V gene's germline CDR1 is SGHNT and CDR2 YYREEE (reference sequence). CDR3 length equals 14 residues. Trimming cost V 4 bases and J 2 bases, with 12 bases left between them. CDR3 in DNA: TGTGCCAGCAGCCCGCAGGGGAGTAACACTGAAGCTTTCTTT. This translates into CASSPQGSNTEAFF. The entire variable domain, with the rest obtained from reference TRBV5-4 and TRBJ1-1, is as follows: ETGVTQSPTHLIKTRGQQVTLRCSSQSGHNTVSWYQQALGQGPQFIFQYYREEENGRGNFPPRFSGLQFPNYSSELNVNALELDDSALYLCASSPQGSNTEAFFGQGTRLTVV.

The rearrangement joins TRBV19 to TRBJ2-2; D is ambiguous. With 4 bases removed from V and 8 bases from J, the gap between germline ends came to 8 bases. The CDR3 is 12 amino acids. Germline V gene sequence: CDR1 LNHDA, CDR2 SQIVND (reference sequence). The CDR3 DNA is TGTGCCAGTAGTACCTATCTGGGGGAGCTGTTTTTT. Translation: CASSTYLGELFF.

The chain is built from TRBV5-6 and TRBJ2-7; TRBD2 matches at 9 bases. Losses at the gene ends were 4 bases for V and 6 bases for J; bases not matched to a gene: 11. Germline values: CDR1 SGHDT, CDR2 YYEEEE. This CDR3 is built from 15 residues. CDR3 region: CASSASFSGGREQYF. The CDR3 nucleotides are TGTGCCAGCAGCGCGAGCTTTAGCGGGGGTCGCGAGCAGTACTTC.

This clone came up a few times. The chain couples TRBV29-1 to TRBJ2-1, with 8 positions matching TRBD1. Germline CDR1 is SQVTM and CDR2 is ANQGSEA. The CDR3 has 15 amino acids. V shed 3 bases and J 2 bases; nucleotides not matched to a gene: 6. CDR3 amino acids: CSVEAQGAPYNEQFF. CDR3 nucleotides: TGCAGCGTTGAGGCCCAGGGGGCCCCCTACAATGAGCAGTTCTTC.

The chain joins TRBV28 to TRBJ1-2; D not certain. The germline V and J ends were trimmed by 6 bases and 7 bases, with 12 bases remaining between them. Germline CDR1 is MDHEN and CDR2 is SYDVKM. CDR3 length: 12 amino acids. The CDR3 is CASRPPIAGYTF. DNA for the CDR3: TGTGCCAGCAGGCCTCCTATTGCTGGCTACACCTTC.

The chain recombines TRBV4-3 with TRBJ1-2; tentatively, D is TRBD1 (6 bases). Germline V lookup: CDR1 LGHNA, CDR2 YSLEER. This CDR3 is 15 amino acids long. V was shortened by 2 bases and J by 3 bases, with 13 bases between the two germline ends. DNA for the CDR3: TGCGCCAGCAGCCAACATGGACAGACGGACTATGGCTACACCTTC. This encodes CASSQHGQTDYGYTF.

The V call is TRBV19, the J call TRBJ1-5, with a possible D match to TRBD1 (6 bases). V shed 5 bases and J shed 6 bases, with 14 bases lying between them. CDR3 length: 14 residues. In germline, CDR1 is LNHDA, CDR2 SQIVND (reference sequence). This CDR3 reads CASSHTGSSQPQHF. The CDR3 DNA reads TGTGCCAGTAGTCATACAGGGTCGAGTCAGCCCCAGCATTTT.

The chain has TRBV2 and TRBJ2-7; no firm D call. Germline CDR1 is SNHLY and CDR2 is FYNNEI. The CDR3 is 12 amino acids. V lost 4 bases and J lost 5, with 9 bases in between. CDR3 sequence: CASSVSPNEQYF. The CDR3 coding sequence is TGTGCCAGCAGTGTATCTCCTAACGAGCAGTACTTC.

The chain has TRBV9 and TRBJ2-3; 9 positions match TRBD1. The CDR3 sequence is 19 residues long. Germline CDR1 and CDR2: SGDLS and YYNGEE. Trimming took 4 bases from V and 0 from J; bases not matched to a gene: 15. CDR3 nucleotide sequence: TGTGCCAGCAGCCCAGGACGCGGACAGGGGAGATCTAGCACAGATACGCAGTATTTT. Amino acid sequence: CASSPGRGQGRSSTDTQYF.

The chain couples TRBV7-2 to TRBJ1-5; D possibly corresponds to TRBD1 (5 bases). Germline V gene lookup returns CDR1 SGHTA and CDR2 FQGNSA. Trimming left V 3 bases short and J 7 bases short, with 10 bases between. The CDR3 sequence is 13 residues long. In DNA, the CDR3 is TGTGCCAGCAGCTTCAGGGAGGCCCAGCCCCAGCATTTT. As protein: CASSFREAQPQHF. The entire variable domain, with the rest obtained from reference TRBV7-2 and TRBJ1-5, is as follows: GAGVSQSPSNKVTEKGKDVELRCDPISGHTALYWYRQSLGQGLEFLIYFQGNSAPDKSGLPSDRFSAERTGGSVSTLTIQRTQQEDSAVYLCASSFREAQPQHFGDGTRLSIL.

The chain has TRBV7-8 and TRBJ2-3; 10 positions agree with TRBD2. Trimming at V came to 5 bases and at J to 1 base, leaving 6 bases not matched to a gene. The CDR3 is 16 amino acids. The germline gives CDR1 SGHVS, CDR2 FQNEAQ. CDR3: CASSQLAGGGTDTQYF. The CDR3 nucleotides are TGTGCCAGCAGCCAATTAGCGGGAGGCGGCACAGATACGCAGTATTTT.

J is TRBJ1-6 and V is TRBV28, with TRBD1 identical over 8 bases. The V segment lost 6 bases and the J segment 11 bases; nucleotides outside the gene matches: 9. The CDR3 consists of 14 residues. The germline V gene has CDR1 MDHEN and CDR2 SYDVKM. CDR3 nucleotides: TGTGCCAGCAGCCCAGGACAGGGCCGGGCACCCCTCCACTTT. This encodes CASSPGQGRAPLHF.

The V call is TRBV27, the J call TRBJ1-2, with D perhaps TRBD1 (5 bases). Between the trimmed V and J ends, which lost 6 bases and 3 bases, there was a span of 20 bases. The germline V gene encodes CDR1 MNHEY and CDR2 SMNVEV (reference sequence). The CDR3 covers 16 residues. The CDR3 DNA is TGTGCCAGCAGCTTAAGGGGTCTGGGCGTTTACTATGGCTACACCTTC. Translated, it gives CASSLRGLGVYYGYTF.

This clone was observed a few times. The rearrangement joins TRBV2 to TRBJ1-3; 9 bases fit TRBD1. The CDR3 is made up of 13 amino acids. The germline CDR1 and CDR2 sequences are SNHLY and FYNNEI. The V and J ends lost 9 bases and 4 bases, in that order; junction bases with no gene match: 4. CDR3 DNA sequence: TGTGCCAGTGTTGACAGGGGGGGAAACACCATATATTTT. It is translated as CASVDRGGNTIYF.

The CDR3 sequence is CASSSLQGLFQPQHF. CDR3 coding DNA: TGTGCCAGCAGTTCGTTACAGGGTTTGTTTCAGCCCCAGCATTTT. The chain links TRBV27 to TRBJ1-5; perhaps TRBD1 as D (6 bases). The ends were cut back, 4 bases at V and 6 bases at J, with 16 bases in the middle. CDR1 and CDR2 (germline): MNHEY, SMNVEV (reference sequence). The CDR3 length is 15 residues.